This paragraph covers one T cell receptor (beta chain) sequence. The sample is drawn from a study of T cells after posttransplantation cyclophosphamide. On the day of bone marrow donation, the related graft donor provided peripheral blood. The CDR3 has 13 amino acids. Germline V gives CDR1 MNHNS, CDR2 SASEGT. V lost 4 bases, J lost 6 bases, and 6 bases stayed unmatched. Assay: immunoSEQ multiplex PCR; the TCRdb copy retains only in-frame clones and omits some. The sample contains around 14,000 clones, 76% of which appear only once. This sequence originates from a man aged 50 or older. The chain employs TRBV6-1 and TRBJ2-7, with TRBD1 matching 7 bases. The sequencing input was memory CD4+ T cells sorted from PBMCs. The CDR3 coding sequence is TGTGCCAGCAGTGTAGGACAGGACGGCGAGCAGTACTTC. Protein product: CASSVGQDGEQYF.